The 28 T cell receptor beta chains reported below all come from one sample, sequenced in a study of blood T cell repertoires in COVID-19. Generated by immunoSEQ multiplex PCR, the TCRdb table keeps only in-frame clones and is missing some. The sample has roughly 430,000 clones; 88% are singletons. The sequenced sample was PBMCs or T cells enriched from blood (not recorded which). The origin of the receptors is a woman between 35 and 50 years old with acute COVID-19.

The chain combines TRBV25-1 with TRBJ1-2; 9 bases line up with TRBD1. Trimming at V came to 5 bases and at J to 3 bases, leaving 10 bases not matched to a gene. Germline V CDR1 and CDR2: MGHDK, SYGVNS. The CDR3 runs 16 residues. In DNA, the CDR3 is TGTGCCAGCAGTACCTCTTGGGGACAGGGCGACTATGGCTACACCTTC. Amino acid sequence: CASSTSWGQGDYGYTF.

The chain joins TRBV10-3 to TRBJ1-3; TRBD1 matches at 8 bases. In germline, CDR1 is ENHRY, CDR2 SYGVKD. CDR3 size: 16 residues. J gave up 1 base and V 7 bases, and 9 bases lay outside the gene matches. This CDR3 is CAINPTGERSGNTIYF. As DNA, the CDR3 is TGTGCCATCAACCCGACAGGGGAGCGGTCTGGAAACACCATATATTTT.

This chain connects TRBV6-5 to TRBJ1-6, with 7 bases fitting TRBD1. Trimming took 5 bases from V and 7 from J; bases not matched to a gene: 8. Germline values: CDR1 MNHEY, CDR2 SVGAGI. CDR3 length equals 15 residues. CDR3 residues: CASSPRDRANSPLHF. DNA for the CDR3: TGTGCCAGCAGTCCTCGGGACAGAGCAAATTCACCCCTCCACTTT.

The V and J genes are TRBV3-1 (or the pseudogene TRBV3-2) and TRBJ2-5, with a weak D call TRBD2 (6 bases). Trimming left V 4 bases short and J 3 bases short, with 21 bases between. CDR3 length: 17 amino acids. CDR1 and CDR2 (germline): LGHDT, YNNKEL (reference sequence). The CDR3: CASSRDLSGDVKETQYF. In DNA form, the CDR3 reads TGTGCCAGCAGCCGAGACCTTAGCGGAGATGTAAAAGAGACCCAGTACTTC.

The chain links TRBV30 to TRBJ1-1, with D unresolved. V was cut by 4 bases and J by 0 bases, with 6 bases left in between. CDR3 length equals 12 residues. CDR1 and CDR2 from the germline V gene are GTSNPN and SVGIG (reference sequence). The CDR3 DNA follows: TGTGCCTGGAATCAGATGAACACTGAAGCTTTCTTT. Its protein product is CAWNQMNTEAFF. The full variable domain, in which reference TRBV30 and TRBJ1-1 provide the parts outside the CDR3, is SQTIHQWPATLVQPVGSPLSLECTVEGTSNPNLYWYRQAAGRGLQLLFYSVGIGQISSEVPQNLSASRPQDRQFILSSKKLLLSDSGFYLCAWNQMNTEAFFGQGTRLTVV.

The V and J genes are TRBV3-1 (or the pseudogene TRBV3-2) and TRBJ1-6, with 11 bases matching TRBD1. CDR1 LGHDT and CDR2 YNNKEL come from the germline V gene (reference sequence). This CDR3 has 15 residues. With V trimmed by 1 base and J by 9 bases, 2 bases remained unmatched. In DNA, the CDR3 is TGTGCCAGCAGCCAAGGGACAGGGGGCGTTTCACCCCTCCACTTT. Residues: CASSQGTGGVSPLHF.

The chain recombines TRBV11-3 with TRBJ2-1, with TRBD2 matching over 9 bases. The germline gives CDR1 SGHNT, CDR2 YENEEA. J was trimmed by 8 bases and V by 5 bases; bases with no gene match: 19. The CDR3 totals 18 residues. The chain's CDR3 is CASSPRVASAGGLDEQFF. In DNA, the CDR3 is TGTGCCAGCAGCCCCCGGGTTGCGTCTGCGGGGGGGCTAGATGAGCAGTTCTTC.

This clone showed up just once. The V call is TRBV10-3, the J call TRBJ1-2; 8 bases map to TRBD1. This CDR3 has 14 amino acids. Germline CDR1 ENHRY, CDR2 SYGVKD. The V segment lost 6 bases and the J segment 8 bases; nucleotides outside the gene matches: 11. CDR3 in amino acids: CAIRGDRTFRGYTF. The CDR3 DNA reads as TGTGCCATCAGAGGGGACAGGACTTTTCGCGGCTACACCTTC.

This clone was picked up many times. The V and J genes are TRBV29-1 and TRBJ1-1, with TRBD1 as a possible D gene (6 bases). CDR1 is SQVTM, CDR2 ANQGSEA, per germline. V dropped 7 bases and J dropped 5 bases, with 17 bases sitting between them. The CDR3 runs 13 residues. CDR3 sequence: CSETGTPGTEAFF. The CDR3 DNA sequence: TGCAGCGAAACAGGGACCCCGGGGACTGAAGCTTTCTTT.

The rearrangement uses TRBV7-8 and TRBJ2-3; tentative D call: TRBD2 (5 bases). CDR1 and CDR2 from the germline V gene are SGHVS and FQNEAQ. Trimming took off 4 bases at V and 2 bases at J, with 16 bases between the two ends. This CDR3 has 16 residues. The CDR3 here is CASSSRGSAVTDTQYF. DNA for the CDR3: TGTGCCAGCAGCTCCCGGGGTAGCGCAGTCACAGATACGCAGTATTTT.

V is TRBV4-2 and J is TRBJ1-1; 8 bases fit TRBD1. V shed 4 bases and J 12 bases; nucleotides not matched to a gene: 13. Germline V gene data show CDR1 as LGHNA and CDR2 as YNFKEQ. The CDR3 covers 14 residues. The CDR3 DNA reads TGTGCCAGCAGCCCTCTCGGACAGGGCGTTTGGACTTTCTTT. Translation gives CASSPLGQGVWTFF.

The chain carries TRBV30 and TRBJ2-2, with a weak D call TRBD2 (5 bases). This CDR3 has 13 residues. Germline V lookup: CDR1 GTSNPN, CDR2 SVGIG (reference sequence). V shed 8 bases and J shed 2 bases, with 12 bases lying between them. The DNA of the CDR3 is TGTGCCATCCGAGGGCTCAACACCGGGGAGCTGTTTTTT. Translating gives CAIRGLNTGELFF.

The V call is TRBV19, the J call TRBJ2-7; D gene uncertain. V was cut by 3 bases and J by 2 bases, with 8 bases left in between. The CDR3 length is 13 residues. Germline assignment: CDR1 LNHDA and CDR2 SQIVND (reference sequence). In DNA, the CDR3 is TGTGCCAGTAGTATTGGCCGCACCTACGAGCAGTACTTC. This translates into CASSIGRTYEQYF.

The V gene is TRBV7-2, the J gene TRBJ1-1, with D possibly TRBD1 on 5 matching bases. The CDR3 spans 11 residues. Germline CDR1 reads SGHTA; CDR2 reads FQGNSA. V lost 8 bases to trimming and J lost 13 bases, with 17 bases between them. CDR3 coding DNA: TGTGCCAGCCGGGACTTCGCCGTAATTTTCTTT. Its translation is CASRDFAVIFF.

The V call is TRBV2, the J call TRBJ1-1; D perhaps matches TRBD1 (5 bases). Per germline, CDR1 SNHLY and CDR2 FYNNEI. The CDR3 length is 15 residues. The V end was cut by 6 bases, the J end by 0 bases, with 14 bases between. CDR3 coding DNA: TGTGCCAGCAGGATAACCAGGGCGATGAACACTGAAGCTTTCTTT. Protein: CASRITRAMNTEAFF.

V gene TRBV5-1 combines with J gene TRBJ1-1; D is possibly TRBD1 (5 bases). Germline V gene lookup returns CDR1 SGHRS and CDR2 YFSETQ. V was pared by 1 base and J by 2 bases, with 12 bases between. This CDR3 has 15 residues. The CDR3 sequence is CASSLYPGQNTEAFF. The CDR3 DNA reads as TGCGCCAGCAGCTTGTATCCCGGACAAAACACTGAAGCTTTCTTT.

The chain carries TRBV5-1 and TRBJ1-5, with D perhaps matching TRBD1 (5 bases). The CDR3 runs to 12 residues. Trimming stripped 4 bases from V and 11 bases from J, with 13 bases between. Germline V gene data show CDR1 as SGHRS and CDR2 as YFSETQ. The CDR3 nucleotides read TGCGCCAGCAGCGAGACAGCGGGAGCCCAGCATTTT. This gives the protein CASSETAGAQHF. The variable domain in full, completed from reference TRBV5-1 and TRBJ1-5, reads KAGVTQTPRYLIKTRGQQVTLSCSPISGHRSVSWYQQTPGQGLQFLFEYFSETQRNKGNFPGRFSGRQFSNSRSEMNVSTLELGDSALYLCASSETAGAQHFGDGTRLSIL.

V is TRBV3-1 (or the pseudogene TRBV3-2) and J is TRBJ1-1, with D possibly TRBD1 on 6 matching bases. Trimming removed 1 base from V and 6 bases from J, with 15 bases in between. The germline V gene has CDR1 LGHDT and CDR2 YNNKEL (reference sequence). This CDR3 has 15 amino acids. The CDR3, as DNA: TGTGCCAGCAGCCAAGCCCAGGGGTTTCGGGCTGAAGCTTTCTTT. Protein: CASSQAQGFRAEAFF.

The V call is TRBV14, the J call TRBJ1-2, with 9 bases fitting TRBD1. V lost 3 bases, J lost 8 bases, and 10 bases stayed unmatched. CDR3 length: 15 residues. Germline V CDR1 and CDR2: SGHDN, FVKESK. This CDR3 is CASSHSQGAFRGYTF. In nucleotides, the CDR3 is TGTGCCAGCAGCCACTCACAGGGGGCTTTCCGGGGCTACACCTTC.

The chain carries TRBV10-3 and TRBJ1-2, with 7 bases identical to TRBD1. This CDR3 has 13 amino acids. V gave up 2 bases and J gave up 6 bases; unmatched junction bases: 3. CDR1 and CDR2 (germline): ENHRY, SYGVKD. CDR3 sequence reads: CAISETGDDGYTF. The CDR3 DNA follows: TGTGCCATCAGTGAGACAGGGGATGATGGCTACACCTTC.

V is TRBV4-1 and J is TRBJ2-1; possibly TRBD1 for D (5 bases). Between the trimmed V and J ends, which lost 4 bases and 5 bases, there was a span of 15 bases. The CDR3 sequence is 15 residues long. Germline CDR1 is MGHRA and CDR2 is YSYEKL. The CDR3 is CASSRLQGTNNEQFF. The CDR3 coding sequence is TGCGCCAGCAGCCGGCTGCAGGGTACGAACAATGAGCAGTTCTTC.

The rearrangement links TRBV6-5 to TRBJ2-2; 9 bases are a match to TRBD1. The germline gives CDR1 MNHEY, CDR2 SVGAGI. After removal of 7 bases from V and 8 bases from J, the junction contained 11 bases not matched to a gene. The CDR3 runs to 15 residues. The CDR3 nucleotides are TGTGCCAGCAACCAACAGGGGGCGCTAAGGGGGGAGCTGTTTTTT. Residues: CASNQQGALRGELFF.

The V call is TRBV11-2, the J call TRBJ2-1, with D unresolved. The CDR3 consists of 13 residues. The V gene's germline CDR1 is SGHAT and CDR2 FQNNGV. The V and J ends lost 5 bases and 5 bases respectively, with 10 bases between them. This chain's CDR3 is CASSLFLDNEQFF. The CDR3 DNA reads TGTGCCAGCAGCCTCTTCCTCGACAATGAGCAGTTCTTC.

V gene TRBV5-1 combines with J gene TRBJ1-1, with no clear D. There are 15 residues in the CDR3. The V and J ends lost 2 bases and 6 bases respectively, with 17 bases between them. The germline V gene encodes CDR1 SGHRS and CDR2 YFSETQ. CDR3 protein: CASSLNAGLVAEAFF. CDR3 DNA sequence: TGCGCCAGCAGCTTAAATGCCGGGTTGGTCGCTGAAGCTTTCTTT.

The chain combines TRBV2 with TRBJ2-1, with 11 bases aligning to TRBD2. The length of the CDR3 is 14 residues. J was trimmed by 4 bases and V by 8 bases; bases with no gene match: 4. CDR1 is SNHLY and CDR2 is FYNNEI in the germline V gene. The CDR3 nucleotides are TGTGCCAGCGATATAGCGGGGGGGTACAATGAGCAGTTCTTC. It encodes CASDIAGGYNEQFF.

The rearrangement joins TRBV9 to TRBJ1-1, with a possible D match to TRBD1 (6 bases). The CDR3 length is 16 residues. V was shortened by 4 bases and J by 3 bases, with 19 bases between the two germline ends. Per the germline V gene, CDR1 is SGDLS and CDR2 is YYNGEE. CDR3 loop: CASSRGGAEGDTEAFF. CDR3 nucleotides: TGTGCCAGCAGCCGAGGGGGGGCGGAAGGGGACACTGAAGCTTTCTTT.

J is TRBJ1-1 and V is TRBV19; 8 nucleotides line up with TRBD1. CDR3 size: 16 residues. Germline V gene sequence: CDR1 LNHDA, CDR2 SQIVND (reference sequence). The ends lost 3 bases at V and 1 base at J; junction bases unmatched: 7. The CDR3 loop reads CASSILGQGSNTEAFF. In nucleotides, the CDR3 is TGTGCCAGTAGTATCCTCGGACAGGGCTCGAACACTGAAGCTTTCTTT.

The chain employs TRBV7-9 and TRBJ2-1; 9 bases are a match to TRBD2. Losses at the gene ends were 5 bases for V and 8 bases for J; bases not matched to a gene: 13. CDR1 SEHNR and CDR2 FQNEAQ come from the germline V gene (reference sequence). This CDR3 contains 16 residues. In DNA form, the CDR3 reads TGTGCCAGCAGCGCCACCGGGACTAGCTTTGTACATGAGCAGTTCTTC. Its protein product is CASSATGTSFVHEQFF.